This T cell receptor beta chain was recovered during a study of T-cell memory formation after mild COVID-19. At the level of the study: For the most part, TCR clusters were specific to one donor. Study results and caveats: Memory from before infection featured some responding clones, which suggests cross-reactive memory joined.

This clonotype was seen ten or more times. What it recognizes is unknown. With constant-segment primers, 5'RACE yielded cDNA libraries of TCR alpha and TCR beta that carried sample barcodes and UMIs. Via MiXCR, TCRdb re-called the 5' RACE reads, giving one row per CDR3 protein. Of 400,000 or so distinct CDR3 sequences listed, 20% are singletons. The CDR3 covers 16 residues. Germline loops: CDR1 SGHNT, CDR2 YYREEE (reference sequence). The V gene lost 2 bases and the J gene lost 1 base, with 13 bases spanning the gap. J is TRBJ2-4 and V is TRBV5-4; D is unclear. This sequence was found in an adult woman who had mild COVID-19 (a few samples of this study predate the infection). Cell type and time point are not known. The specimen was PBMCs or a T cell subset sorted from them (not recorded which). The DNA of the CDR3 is TGTGCCAGCAGCTTACCTGGGGATAGGGCCAAAAACATTCAGTACTTC. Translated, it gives CASSLPGDRAKNIQYF.